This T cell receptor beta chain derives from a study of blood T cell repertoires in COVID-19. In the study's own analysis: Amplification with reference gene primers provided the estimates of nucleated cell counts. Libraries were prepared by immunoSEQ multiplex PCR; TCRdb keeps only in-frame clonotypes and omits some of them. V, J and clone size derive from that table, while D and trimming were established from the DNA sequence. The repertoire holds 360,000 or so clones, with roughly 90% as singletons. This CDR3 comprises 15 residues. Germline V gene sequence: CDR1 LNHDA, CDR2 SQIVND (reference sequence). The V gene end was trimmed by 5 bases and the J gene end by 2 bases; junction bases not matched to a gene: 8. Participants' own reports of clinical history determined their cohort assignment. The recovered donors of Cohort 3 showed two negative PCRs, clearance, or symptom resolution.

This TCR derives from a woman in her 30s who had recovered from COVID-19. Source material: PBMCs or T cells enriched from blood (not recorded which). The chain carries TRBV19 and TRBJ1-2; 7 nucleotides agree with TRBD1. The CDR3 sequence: CASSFRTGPNYGYTF. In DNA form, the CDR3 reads TGTGCCAGTAGTTTTAGGACAGGCCCGAACTATGGCTACACCTTC.